This TCR beta chain was captured by sequencing in a study of T cell responses to AZD1222 COVID-19 vaccine. General study results and limits: Spike-specific TCR breadth and depth went up after people got two AZD1222 doses. Across the whole spike, CD4 TCRs peaked at regions 160-218 and 743-854.

Using immunoSEQ multiplex PCR, the repertoire was profiled, and TCRdb retains in-frame clones only, with some absent. This sample has 150,000 to 160,000 clones, with approximately 87% found just once. CDR3 length equals 12 residues. Germline loops: CDR1 SGHAT, CDR2 FQNNGV. V was cut by 5 bases and J by 6 bases, with 11 bases left in between. Turning to this clone: Its antigen is currently unknown.

This clonotype originated in an adult in good health. Sequencing used peripheral blood, obtained on day 0 of MenACWY control vaccination. This rearrangement joins TRBV11-2 to TRBJ2-7; tentatively, D is TRBD1 (6 bases). CDR3 nucleotide sequence: TGTGCCAGCAGCCAGGGGAGCGGCGAGCAGTACTTC. Amino acid sequence: CASSQGSGEQYF.